These T cell receptor beta chains were read from a single sample in a study of cytomegalovirus exposure and HLA in healthy donors. The table came from immunoSEQ multiplex PCR; TCRdb's copy has only in-frame clones and leaves some out. The table records about 35,000 clones, around 69% of them present only once. Sequences were obtained from PBMCs. The receptor source for this set is a woman aged 25 to 39 in good health and CMV-seropositive. CDR3s include the opening cysteine and the closing phenylalanine or tryptophan. D genes are given only for firm matches. The listing skips clone size in some rows; elsewhere it reads once, few, many or a size class.

>TRBD1|TRBV11-2|TRBJ1-1|.
TGTGCCAGCAGCGCTTCCGGACAGGGCACTGAAGCTTTCTTT
CASSASGQGTEAFF
>TRBD2|TRBV5-1|TRBJ2-3|.
TGCGCCAGCAGCTCCGGGACTAGCGGGGACACAGATACGCAGTATTTT
CASSSGTSGDTDTQYF
>.|TRBV11-2|TRBJ1-1|.
TGTGCCAGCAGCGATACTATGAACACTGAAGCTTTCTTT
CASSDTMNTEAFF
>.|TRBV11-3|TRBJ2-1|.
TGTGCCAGCAGCTTAGATCAGGGCGGTTCGGTCTCCTACAATGAGCAGTTCTTC
CASSLDQGGSVSYNEQFF
>.|TRBV15|TRBJ2-1|.
TGTGCCACCAGGTTTGCGGCCAGCTCCTACAATGAGCAGTTCTTC
CATRFAASSYNEQFF
>.|TRBV5-4|TRBJ2-7|few
TGTGCCAGCAGCTCTCTTACCTACGAGCAGTACTTC
CASSSLTYEQYF
>TRBD2|TRBV4-2|TRBJ2-4|.
TGTGCCAGCAGCCCTACCGGGCTAGCGGGAGGCCTGGGTACTCAGTACTTC
CASSPTGLAGGLGTQYF
>TRBD1|TRBV7-9|TRBJ2-1|.
TGTGCCAGCAGCCCGGGGACAGGGGCTTACAATGAGCAGTTCTTC
CASSPGTGAYNEQFF
>.|TRBV7-6|TRBJ1-1|.
TGTGCCAGCAGCTTCTCGGGGGAGAACACTGAAGCTTTCTTT
CASSFSGENTEAFF
>TRBD1|TRBV4-2|TRBJ1-2|.
TGTGCCAGCAGCCAAGATAACGGACAGGGGGCACACTATGGCTACACCTTC
CASSQDNGQGAHYGYTF
>TRBD2|TRBV10-1|TRBJ2-3|.
TGCGCCAGCAGTGGGAGGACTAGCGGGGTAAACCCAGATACGCAGTATTTT
CASSGRTSGVNPDTQYF
>TRBD1|TRBV6-5|TRBJ1-2|medium-sized
TGTGCCAGCAGTCCCCAGGGGGTGGTCTATGGCTACACCTTC
CASSPQGVVYGYTF
>TRBD2|TRBV12-5|TRBJ2-7|.
TGTGCTAGTGGTTCCAGGGAGGGGCGCCCCTACGAGCAGTACTTC
CASGSREGRPYEQYF
>.|TRBV4-1|TRBJ2-1|once
TGCGCCAGCAGCCAAGCCCTTTGGCCTACTAACAATGAGCAGTTCTTC
CASSQALWPTNNEQFF
>.|TRBV28|TRBJ1-5|.
TGTGCCAGCAGTTTCGAGGGCAATCAGCCCCAGCATTTT
CASSFEGNQPQHF
>TRBD1|TRBV6-5|TRBJ1-5|.
TGTGCCAGCAGTAAGGACAGGGAGGATCAGCCCCAGCATTTT
CASSKDREDQPQHF
>TRBD2|TRBV4-1|TRBJ2-5|.
TGCGCCAGCAGCCTGACCGGGGGGGCCCTTCAAGAGACCCAGTACTTC
CASSLTGGALQETQYF
>.|TRBV10-3|TRBJ2-2|.
TGTGCCATCAGTCCCAACAGGGAAAGCGGGGAGCTGTTTTTT
CAISPNRESGELFF